This T cell receptor (beta chain) was sequenced during a study of EBV T-cell therapy then PD-1 blockade in nasopharyngeal carcinoma (dated by TCRdb to 2020 to 2022). This specimen's time point label, interpreted: 266 days after commencement of treatment, after nivolumab therapy. In the paper's terms, the treatment or condition label means: AdE1-LMPpoly-expanded autologous EBV-specific T-cell therapy followed by anti-PD-1 nivolumab. Genomic DNA was extracted from sorted cells using the Qiagen DNeasy Kit. Deep sequencing of the TCR beta chain was done on the immunoSEQ platform. Per the original workflow: Repertoire data analysis was performed with the immunoSEQ Analyzer software. The table was pulled from immuneACCESS by TCRdb, which kept in-frame rearrangements only. Such tables lose some clones; where checked, under half of the loss comes from unresolved V genes, and the rest has no known cause. The DNA was the basis for D and trimming; V, J and clone size are from that table. Within this sample are about 20,000 clones, with about 86% of them counted one time only. Roughly 32% of the sample goes to the ten largest clones.

This clone was observed a handful of times. Its cognate antigen has yet to be identified. No much larger clone exists at a distance of one base, and base qualities are not known. The receptor's source is a man aged 35-49 years with nasopharyngeal carcinoma. Sequenced material: CD8+ T cells from blood, taken at roughly day 280 from a patient whose treatment included autologous EBV-specific T cells and nivolumab.

At the DNA level, the sequence is TGTGCCAGCAGCTCCGACTACGAGCAGTACTTC. The resulting protein is CASSSDYEQYF. The rearranged chain carries TRBV9 and TRBJ2-7, with no D gene named confidently. Including cysteine and phenylalanine, the CDR3 has 11 amino acids. The kept DNA is CDR3 alone, 33 bases in frame from the first base. CDR1 and CDR2 were assigned from the germline V gene as SGDLS and YYNGEE. V loses 4 bases of germline sequence and J loses 3 bases, and the interval between the two ends is 5 bases.